The rows below give T cell receptor beta chains drawn from one sample of a study of blood T cell repertoires in COVID-19. Method: immunoSEQ multiplex PCR; TCRdb's copy keeps in-frame clones and lacks some. The sample carries a few hundred thousand clones, around 89% recorded once. Sequencing was done on a sample of PBMCs or T cells enriched from blood (not recorded which). These receptors came from a woman under 30 with acute COVID-19. Each CDR3 is given with its conserved first and last residue.

J: TRBJ2-5; V: TRBV20-1; CDR3: CTAGTAETQYF
J: TRBJ1-2; V: TRBV10-3; CDR3: CAISVGGQGAPYGYTF
J: TRBJ1-5; V: TRBV24-1; CDR3: CATSTRGPNQPQHF
J: TRBJ1-6; V: TRBV28; CDR3: CASLSDGGSYNSPLHF
J: TRBJ1-5; V: TRBV12-3/TRBV12-4; CDR3: CAIRTGHNQPQHF
J: TRBJ2-4; V: TRBV5-4; CDR3: CASSLEPTSGSKVAKNIQYF
J: TRBJ1-5; V: TRBV15; CDR3: CATSRDRSQPQHF
J: TRBJ2-2; V: TRBV24-1; CDR3: CATRGQSGELFF
J: TRBJ1-2; V: TRBV5-1; CDR3: CASRAGTGGANYGYTF
J: TRBJ1-5; V: TRBV19; CDR3: CASSMGGMEPQHF
J: TRBJ2-5; V: TRBV24-1; CDR3: CATSDFGGRETQYF
J: TRBJ1-5; V: TRBV18; CDR3: CASSPTAREPQHF
J: TRBJ2-5; V: TRBV15; CDR3: CATSRRLAEVGETQYF
J: TRBJ1-4; V: TRBV2; CDR3: CASKGPLGLTNEKLFF
J: TRBJ1-5; V: TRBV6-5; CDR3: CASGTGASNQPQHF
J: TRBJ1-1; V: TRBV25-1; CDR3: CASGSTGPKAFF
J: TRBJ2-5; V: TRBV28; CDR3: CASSRTGGETQYF
J: TRBJ1-3; V: TRBV7-9; CDR3: CASSPPGQGVGNTIYF
J: TRBJ2-1; V: TRBV9; CDR3: CASSALGLAENNEQFF
J: TRBJ2-5; V: TRBV19; CDR3: CASSATRQETQYF
J: TRBJ1-1; V: TRBV28; CDR3: CASSSGGAGTEAFF
J: TRBJ2-7; V: TRBV7-9; CDR3: CASSPRLAPKRDEQYF
J: TRBJ2-2; V: TRBV28; CDR3: CASSLTGTSGVGELFF
J: TRBJ2-1; V: TRBV28; CDR3: CASSPRSTLPNEQFF
J: TRBJ2-1; V: TRBV5-1; CDR3: CASSFGSAGGNEQFF
J: TRBJ2-3; V: TRBV7-9; CDR3: CASSGTRLAGDIPDTQYF
J: TRBJ2-5; V: TRBV5-4; CDR3: CASSLEAGKETQYF
J: TRBJ1-1; V: TRBV6-5; CDR3: CASRSRRGVNTEAFF
J: TRBJ2-6; V: TRBV9; CDR3: CASSAAGSGANVLTF
J: TRBJ1-1; V: TRBV3-1/TRBV3-2; CDR3: CASSQGFRRGDTEAFF
J: TRBJ1-5; V: TRBV24-1; CDR3: CATSVRGGNNQPQHF
J: TRBJ2-7; V: TRBV5-8; CDR3: CASSFRDSLYEQYF
J: TRBJ1-5; V: TRBV2; CDR3: CASNPQGASNQPQHF
J: TRBJ2-4; V: TRBV27; CDR3: CARGQGHTNIQYF
J: TRBJ2-5; V: TRBV18; CDR3: CASSPTGSQETQYF
J: TRBJ1-2; V: TRBV6-5; CDR3: CASSATGKGGYTF
J: TRBJ2-3; V: TRBV6-5; CDR3: CASSYSSDTQYF
J: TRBJ1-5; V: TRBV28; CDR3: CASSNRDMGNQPQHF
J: TRBJ2-7; V: TRBV21-1; CDR3: CASIYYEQYF
J: TRBJ2-7; V: TRBV12-5; CDR3: CASGLVKGIGLAVYEQYF
J: TRBJ1-1; V: TRBV28; CDR3: CASRSGGAMNTEAFF
J: TRBJ2-1; V: TRBV5-8; CDR3: CASSPWSSGYNEQFF
J: TRBJ1-3; V: TRBV4-2; CDR3: CASSQVTAGTIYF
J: TRBJ2-3; V: TRBV27; CDR3: CASSTRLPGLAGGTMADTQYF
J: TRBJ2-7; V: TRBV5-1; CDR3: CASSLSAGTGDYEQYF
J: TRBJ1-1; V: TRBV5-1; CDR3: CASRGQGETEAFF
J: TRBJ2-1; V: TRBV7-2; CDR3: CASSFSGTSGRNEQFF
J: TRBJ2-1; V: TRBV27; CDR3: CASSSLLAGDEQFF
J: TRBJ1-1; V: TRBV7-9; CDR3: CASSTGNTEAFF
J: TRBJ1-3; V: TRBV7-9; CDR3: CASSPGVRDSGNTIYF
J: TRBJ1-4; V: TRBV19; CDR3: CASSIGQGEVEKLFF
J: TRBJ2-7; V: TRBV28; CDR3: CASSPSRGVPYEQYF
J: TRBJ1-1; V: TRBV14; CDR3: CASSHPPFKPLSNTEAFF